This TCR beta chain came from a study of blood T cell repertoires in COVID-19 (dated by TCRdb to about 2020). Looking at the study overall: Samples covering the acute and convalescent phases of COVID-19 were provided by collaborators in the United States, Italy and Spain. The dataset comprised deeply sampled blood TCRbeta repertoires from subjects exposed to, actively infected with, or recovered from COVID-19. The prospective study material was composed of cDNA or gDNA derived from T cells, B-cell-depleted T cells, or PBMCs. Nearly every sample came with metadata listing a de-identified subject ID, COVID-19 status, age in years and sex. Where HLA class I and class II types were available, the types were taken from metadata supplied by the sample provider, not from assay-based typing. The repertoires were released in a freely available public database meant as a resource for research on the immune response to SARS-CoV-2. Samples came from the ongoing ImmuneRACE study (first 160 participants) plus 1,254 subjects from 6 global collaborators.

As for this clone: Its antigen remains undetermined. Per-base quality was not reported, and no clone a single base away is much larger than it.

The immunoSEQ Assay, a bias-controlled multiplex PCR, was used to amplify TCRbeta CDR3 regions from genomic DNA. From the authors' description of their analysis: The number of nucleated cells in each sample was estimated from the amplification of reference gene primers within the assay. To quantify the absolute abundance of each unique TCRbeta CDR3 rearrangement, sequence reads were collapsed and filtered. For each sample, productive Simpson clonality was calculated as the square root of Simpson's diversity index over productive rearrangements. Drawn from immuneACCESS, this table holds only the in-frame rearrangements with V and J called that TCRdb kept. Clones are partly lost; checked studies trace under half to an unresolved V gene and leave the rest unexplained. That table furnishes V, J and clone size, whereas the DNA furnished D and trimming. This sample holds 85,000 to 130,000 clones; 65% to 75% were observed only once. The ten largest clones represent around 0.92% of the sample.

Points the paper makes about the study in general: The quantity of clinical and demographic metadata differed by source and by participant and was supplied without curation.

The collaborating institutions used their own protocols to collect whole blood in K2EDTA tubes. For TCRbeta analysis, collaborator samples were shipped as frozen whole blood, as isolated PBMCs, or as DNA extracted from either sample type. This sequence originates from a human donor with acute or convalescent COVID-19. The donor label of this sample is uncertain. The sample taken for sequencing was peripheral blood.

The bases are TGTGCCAGCAGAGGGTTGGCCAGGGGGCAGTATAACTATGGCTACACCTTC. Its translation reads: CASRGLARGQYNYGYTF. This sequence uses TRBV27 and TRBJ1-2; 8 bases in the junction line up with TRBD1. V is cut back by 6 bases and J by 1 base, with 13 bases in the junction unmatched. The CDR3 starts with the cysteine, ends with the phenylalanine, and has 17 residues. Only CDR3 DNA is held: 51 bases, read in frame from base 1. Per the germline V gene (reference sequence), MNHEY is the CDR1 and SMNVEV is the CDR2.